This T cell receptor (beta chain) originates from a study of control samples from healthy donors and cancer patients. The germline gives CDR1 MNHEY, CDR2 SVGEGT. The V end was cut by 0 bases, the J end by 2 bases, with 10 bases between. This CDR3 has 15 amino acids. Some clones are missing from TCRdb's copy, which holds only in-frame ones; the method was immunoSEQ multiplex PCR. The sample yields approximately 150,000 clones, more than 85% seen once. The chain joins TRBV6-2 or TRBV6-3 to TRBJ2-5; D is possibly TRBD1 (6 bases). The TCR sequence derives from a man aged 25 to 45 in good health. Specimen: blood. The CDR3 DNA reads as TGTGCCAGCAGTTACTCGGGGACAAATCAAGAGACCCAGTACTTC. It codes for CASSYSGTNQETQYF.